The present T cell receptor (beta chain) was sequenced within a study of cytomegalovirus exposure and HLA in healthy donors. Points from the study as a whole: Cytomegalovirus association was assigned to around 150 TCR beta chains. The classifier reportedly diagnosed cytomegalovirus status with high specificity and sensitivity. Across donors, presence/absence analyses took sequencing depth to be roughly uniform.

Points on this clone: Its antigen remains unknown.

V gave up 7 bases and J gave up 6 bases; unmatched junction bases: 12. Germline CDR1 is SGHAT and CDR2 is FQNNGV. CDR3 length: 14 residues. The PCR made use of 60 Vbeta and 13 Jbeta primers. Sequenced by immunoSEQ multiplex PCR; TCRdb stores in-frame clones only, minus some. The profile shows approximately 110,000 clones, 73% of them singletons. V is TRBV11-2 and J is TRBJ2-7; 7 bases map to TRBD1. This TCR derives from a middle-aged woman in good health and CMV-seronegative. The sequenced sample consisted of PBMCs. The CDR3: CASNHRDRLGEQYF. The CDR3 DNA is TGTGCCAGCAACCACCGGGACAGACTTGGCGAGCAGTACTTC.